This passage covers 21 T cell receptor beta chains from one sample sequenced in a study of low-dose radiotherapy and immunotherapy resistance in tumors. The time point denotes: before trial treatment. Both TCRalpha and TCRbeta chains were reverse transcribed with V-gene-specific primers. PCR amplification of the TCRs was performed with Phusion for 20 PCR cycles, and it relied on a constant-region primer together with a V-primer adapter. TCRdb re-called the reads with MiXCR, one entry per CDR3 protein. The sample holds 35,000 to 50,000 distinct CDR3 sequences, 31% seen once. This sample comprised PBMCs, obtained before treatment. The receptors were gathered from a male donor with gallbladder cancer.

In its sample, this clonotype ranks as medium-sized. The gene calls are TRBV10-2 and TRBJ2-1; 7 bases align to TRBD1. Germline-derived CDR1 and CDR2 are WSHSY and SAAADI. The V gene end was trimmed by 3 bases and the J gene end by 8 bases; junction bases not matched to a gene: 13. This CDR3 contains 16 residues. CDR3 DNA sequence: TGCGCCAGCAGTGACCCCGACAGGGCCCCCGGAGATGAGCAGTTCTTC. This encodes CASSDPDRAPGDEQFF.

This clonotype was observed at least ten times. This chain connects TRBV29-1 to TRBJ2-3, with D uncertain. The CDR3 totals 12 residues. Trimming took 4 bases from V and 0 from J, leaving 5 bases between them. The germline CDR1 and CDR2 sequences are SQVTM and ANQGSEA. The CDR3 sequence: CSVAISTDTQYF. The CDR3 DNA sequence: TGCAGCGTTGCTATCAGCACAGATACGCAGTATTTT.

This clonotype was counted a few times. The J gene is TRBJ2-7, the V gene TRBV5-4; D may be TRBD1 (5 bases). V was shortened by 0 bases and J by 2 bases, with 12 bases between the two germline ends. CDR3 length: 15 residues. CDR1 and CDR2 from the germline V gene are SGHNT and YYREEE (reference sequence). CDR3 coding DNA: TGTGCCAGCAGCTTGGGATATGACAGAGCCTACGAGCAGTACTTC. It specifies CASSLGYDRAYEQYF.

The sample holds one count of this clonotype. V usage is TRBV29-1 and J usage is TRBJ2-5; no definite D call. V lost 4 bases, J lost 4 bases, and 10 bases lay in between. Per germline, CDR1 SQVTM and CDR2 ANQGSEA. The CDR3 sequence is 12 residues long. CDR3 protein: CSVASRGETQYF. The CDR3 DNA is TGCAGCGTTGCATCCCGTGGAGAGACCCAGTACTTC.

Of note for this clonotype: A far larger clone is only one base removed, so a read error is likely. The rearrangement uses TRBV28 and TRBJ2-7; D is perhaps TRBD1 or TRBD2 (5 bases each). Germline CDR1 and CDR2: MDHEN and SYDVKM. Trimming removed 6 bases at V and 7 bases at J, with 25 bases between. This CDR3 comprises 16 residues. The CDR3, as DNA: TGTGCCAGCAGGGGCGCGGGCAGGGAAACCTACAATGAGCAGTACTTC. Translating gives CASRGAGRETYNEQYF.

J is TRBJ2-1 and V is TRBV28; TRBD1 matches 8 bases. CDR3 length equals 16 residues. Germline V gene lookup returns CDR1 MDHEN and CDR2 SYDVKM. Losses at the gene ends were 2 bases for V and 6 bases for J; bases not matched to a gene: 9. CDR3 in DNA: TGTGCCAGCAGTTTAGCCGGGACAGGCGGATTCAATGAGCAGTTCTTC. Translated, it gives CASSLAGTGGFNEQFF.

This clonotype has only a few counts. J is TRBJ1-1 and V is TRBV6-2 or TRBV6-3, with a possible D match to TRBD1 (6 bases). CDR1 and CDR2 from the germline V gene are MNHEY and SVGEGT. CDR3 length: 17 amino acids. Trimming took 6 bases from V and 0 from J, leaving 20 bases between them. The CDR3 nucleotides are TGTGCCAGCAGCGAACGGGACACCCGAACCCTGAACACTGAAGCTTTCTTT. Translated, it gives CASSERDTRTLNTEAFF.

This sequence joins TRBV6-2 or TRBV6-3 and TRBJ2-2, with TRBD1 identical over 9 bases. The CDR3 is 15 amino acids. Germline trimming cut 6 bases from V and 4 bases from J; bases unmatched to any gene: 6. Germline CDR1 reads MNHEY; CDR2 reads SVGEGT. The CDR3, as DNA: TGTGCCAGCAGAGGGACAGGGAGGCTCACCGGGGAGCTGTTTTTT. Translated, it gives CASRGTGRLTGELFF.

This clonotype was counted at least ten times. The J gene is TRBJ2-3, the V gene TRBV7-9, with D tentatively TRBD2 (5 bases). CDR1 is SEHNR, CDR2 FQNEAQ, per germline (reference sequence). This CDR3 has 14 residues. V lost 6 bases to trimming and J lost 4 bases, with 14 bases between them. The chain's CDR3 is CASRKGREADTQYF. The DNA of the CDR3 is TGTGCCAGCAGAAAGGGTCGGGAAGCAGATACGCAGTATTTT.

Many counts were recorded for this clonotype. The CDR3 sequence: CASSLGAGSAYEQFF. Here the CDR3 DNA reads TGTGCCAGCAGCCTCGGGGCCGGGAGTGCCTATGAGCAGTTCTTC. V gene TRBV27 combines with J gene TRBJ2-1, with a weak D call TRBD2 (6 bases). Trimming took 6 bases from V and 8 from J, leaving 20 bases between them. The CDR3 consists of 15 residues. Per the germline V gene, CDR1 is MNHEY and CDR2 is SMNVEV (reference sequence).

In its sample, this clonotype is medium-sized. CDR3 DNA: TGTGCCAGCAGTTTATCGGCCCTTTACGAGCAGTACTTC. Residues: CASSLSALYEQYF. J is TRBJ2-7 and V is TRBV28; D remains unclear. Looked up from germline, CDR1 is MDHEN and CDR2 is SYDVKM. The CDR3 contains 13 residues. V lost 1 base to trimming and J lost 4 bases, with 8 bases between them.

This clonotype was counted at least ten times. The genes are TRBV28 and TRBJ1-6; possibly TRBD1 for D (5 bases). Trimming took 9 bases from V and 3 from J, leaving 12 bases between them. The CDR3 sequence is 14 residues long. CDR1 and CDR2 (germline): MDHEN, SYDVKM. In DNA form, the CDR3 reads TGTGCCAGTAAGGACGGGGGCTATAATTCACCCCTCCACTTT. Translated, it gives CASKDGGYNSPLHF.

This sequence joins TRBV28 and TRBJ2-7; 7 bases are a match to TRBD1. The CDR3 is made up of 14 amino acids. CDR1 is MDHEN, CDR2 SYDVKM, per germline. The trim removed 5 bases at V and 2 bases at J, leaving 6 bases unmatched. CDR3 in amino acids: CASSRQGLAYEQYF. The CDR3 nucleotides are TGTGCCAGCAGTCGACAGGGCCTAGCCTACGAGCAGTACTTC.

The V and J genes are TRBV4-3 and TRBJ2-7; 7 bases are a match to TRBD2. Germline CDR1 and CDR2: LGHNA and YSLEER. The V segment lost 1 base and the J segment 0 bases; nucleotides outside the gene matches: 3. CDR3 size: 15 residues. CDR3 DNA: TGCGCCAGCAGCCAAGCCGGGGGGAGCTCCTACGAGCAGTACTTC. It encodes CASSQAGGSSYEQYF.

V gene TRBV5-1 combines with J gene TRBJ2-7; D remains unclear. Trimming took 6 bases from V and 6 from J, leaving 16 bases between them. The germline V gene has CDR1 SGHRS and CDR2 YFSETQ. This CDR3 contains 13 residues. CDR3 in amino acids: CASTTSSVGEQYF. In DNA, the CDR3 is TGCGCCAGCACCACCAGCTCAGTGGGCGAGCAGTACTTC.

As regards this clonotype: This likely came from a read error, as a far larger clone is one base away. CDR3 nucleotide sequence: TGTGCCAGCACGGGTGATGGACGAACATCCTTCGAGCAGTTCTTC. It encodes CASTGDGRTSFEQFF. J is TRBJ2-1 and V is TRBV28; D call uncertain. Germline loops: CDR1 MDHEN, CDR2 SYDVKM. Trimming took 7 bases from V and 10 from J, leaving 23 bases between them. CDR3 size: 15 residues.

This clonotype was recorded many times. The chain employs TRBV7-9 and TRBJ2-1; D may be TRBD1 (5 bases). CDR1 SEHNR and CDR2 FQNEAQ come from the germline V gene (reference sequence). Trimming cost V 4 bases and J 4 bases, with 14 bases left between them. The CDR3 is made up of 15 amino acids. The CDR3 region has the DNA TGTGCCAGCAGCTCATCAGGGTTATGGTACAATGAGCAGTTCTTC. Protein product: CASSSSGLWYNEQFF.

This clonotype was recorded at least ten times. The rearrangement joins TRBV28 to TRBJ2-7, with 10 bases fitting TRBD1. CDR1 and CDR2 (germline): MDHEN, SYDVKM. V gave up 6 bases and J gave up 2 bases; unmatched junction bases: 7. There are 15 residues in the CDR3. The CDR3 loop is CASRSLGTGAYEQYF. As DNA, the CDR3 is TGTGCCAGCAGGTCTTTAGGGACAGGGGCCTACGAGCAGTACTTC.

Concerning this clonotype itself: Given a far larger clone just one base away, this is likely a sequencing read error. This chain connects TRBV28 to TRBJ2-7, with 7 bases matching TRBD2. This CDR3 region has 15 residues. CDR1 and CDR2 from the germline V gene are MDHEN and SYDVKM. V lost 1 base, J lost 7 bases, and 10 bases stayed unmatched. The CDR3 loop reads CASSLSAGAGDEQYF. Here the CDR3 DNA reads TGTGCCAGCAGTTTATCGGCGGGAGCTGGGGATGAGCAGTACTTC. The variable domain in full, completed from reference TRBV28 and TRBJ2-7, reads DVKVTQSSRYLVKRTGEKVFLECVQDMDHENMFWYRQDPGLGLRLIYFSYDVKMKEKGDIPEGYSVSREKKERFSLILESASTNQTSMYLCASSLSAGAGDEQYFGPGTRLTVT.

The chain combines TRBV19 with TRBJ1-5; 10 nucleotides match TRBD1. The CDR3 sequence is 14 residues long. Germline loops: CDR1 LNHDA, CDR2 SQIVND (reference sequence). Trimming took 8 bases from V and 3 from J; bases not matched to a gene: 4. CDR3 sequence: CASDDRGLNQPQHF. The CDR3 region has the DNA TGTGCCAGTGACGACAGGGGGCTCAATCAGCCCCAGCATTTT.

The V call is TRBV7-2, the J call TRBJ2-7; D might be TRBD1 (6 bases). The CDR3 totals 15 residues. CDR1 and CDR2 (germline): SGHTA, FQGNSA. V lost 1 base to trimming and J lost 6 bases, with 16 bases between them. CDR3 residues: CASSLVAGELGEQYF. CDR3 bases: TGTGCCAGCAGCTTAGTCGCAGGGGAGTTGGGCGAGCAGTACTTC.